The 9 T cell receptor beta chains below come from one sample, sequenced in a study of T cells in Graves' hyperthyroidism and ophthalmopathy. Using RNA transcripts as the source, TCR beta CDR3 regions were amplified. The HTBI primer set was used in a first-round RT-PCR of the TCR CDR3. TCRdb reprocessed the multiplex PCR reads with MiXCR, giving one entry per CDR3 protein. The sample holds about 840,000 distinct CDR3 sequences, roughly 40% seen once. The material sequenced was blood. All receptors come from a man aged 18 to 29 with Graves' hyperthyroidism.

The chain employs TRBV7-2 and TRBJ2-5; 11 bases agree with TRBD2. The germline gives CDR1 SGHTA, CDR2 FQGNSA. CDR3 length: 15 amino acids. V trimming: 5 bases; J trimming: 4 bases; junction bases outside the gene matches: 6. The CDR3 region has the DNA TGTGCCAGCAGCCCGGGTGGGACTAGCGGAGAGACCCAGTACTTC. Translating it yields CASSPGGTSGETQYF.

The rearrangement links TRBV6-1 to TRBJ2-7; tentative D call: TRBD1 (6 bases). Trimming removed 6 bases from V and 5 bases from J, with 20 bases in between. There are 15 residues in the CDR3. Germline V gives CDR1 MNHNS, CDR2 SASEGT. DNA for the CDR3: TGTGCCAGCAGACAGACAGGCCCTACCGGCGACGAGCAGTACTTC. Its protein product is CASRQTGPTGDEQYF.

CDR3 sequence reads: CSARDYMKGEEKLFF. The CDR3 region has the DNA TGCAGTGCTAGAGATTATATGAAGGGAGAAGAAAAACTGTTTTTT. This chain joins TRBV20-1 and TRBJ1-4; the D is unclear. The CDR3 length is 15 residues. V was shortened by 0 bases and J by 8 bases, with 16 bases between the two germline ends. CDR1 and CDR2 (germline): DFQATT, SNEGSKA (reference sequence).

The rearrangement links TRBV6-1 to TRBJ2-5; the D gene is possibly TRBD2 (6 bases). The J call is uncertain, as TRBJ2-1 better fits the DNA end. Germline V lookup: CDR1 MNHNS, CDR2 SASEGT. The CDR3 length is 15 residues. As DNA, the CDR3 is TGTGCCAGCAGGACGGAGCGGGTTACGGGCCATGAGCAGTTCTTC. This translates into CASRTERVTGHEQFF.

This clonotype has at least ten counts. V usage is TRBV29-1 and J usage is TRBJ2-2; 7 bases fit TRBD1. Trimming at V came to 7 bases and at J to 5 bases, leaving 7 bases not matched to a gene. Germline CDR1 SQVTM, CDR2 ANQGSEA. The CDR3 is made up of 13 amino acids. CDR3 sequence (DNA): TGCAGCGCCAGACAGGGAGAGACCGGGGAGCTGTTTTTT. It yields the protein CSARQGETGELFF.

This clonotype has just a few counts. The rearrangement links TRBV7-2 to TRBJ2-7; 8 positions agree with TRBD2. The CDR3 runs 16 residues. Germline V gives CDR1 SGHTA, CDR2 FQGNSA. The V gene end was trimmed by 5 bases and the J gene end by 0 bases; junction bases not matched to a gene: 9. CDR3 bases: TGTGCCAGCAGCCAGGCCGGGGGGGGGGGCTCCTACGAGCAGTACTTC. This gives the protein CASSQAGGGGSYEQYF. Full variable domain (remainder filled in from reference TRBV7-2 and TRBJ2-7): GAGVSQSPSNKVTEKGKDVELRCDPISGHTALYWYRQSLGQGLEFLIYFQGNSAPDKSGLPSDRFSAERTGGSVSTLTIQRTQQEDSAVYLCASSQAGGGGSYEQYFGPGTRLTVT.

This clonotype was counted many times. The gene calls are TRBV20-1 and TRBJ2-7, with TRBD2 identical over 7 bases. The CDR3 is 15 amino acids. CDR1 is DFQATT and CDR2 is SNEGSKA in the germline V gene (reference sequence). The J segment lost 1 base and the V segment lost 3 bases, leaving 9 bases of the junction unmatched. The CDR3 sequence is CSARPGLAVSYEQYF. The CDR3 DNA sequence: TGCAGTGCTAGGCCCGGGCTAGCGGTATCCTACGAGCAGTACTTC.

This clonotype appeared many times. The chain carries TRBV7-9 and TRBJ1-4; D is uncertain. The CDR3 spans 14 residues. Germline CDR1 reads SEHNR; CDR2 reads FQNEAQ (reference sequence). The germline V and J ends were trimmed by 6 bases and 3 bases, with 11 bases remaining between them. As DNA, the CDR3 is TGTGCCAGCAGTTTGGGGATGGCTAATGAAAAACTGTTTTTT. This sequence encodes CASSLGMANEKLFF.

The table lists this clonotype with a few counts. The CDR3 DNA follows: TGCGCCAGCAGTCGGACAGGGGATCTGTTTCAGCCCCAGCATTTT. As protein: CASSRTGDLFQPQHF. The chain is built from TRBV4-3 and TRBJ1-5; 9 nucleotides align to TRBD1. This CDR3 is 15 amino acids long. CDR1 LGHNA and CDR2 YSLEER come from the germline V gene. V lost 6 bases to trimming and J lost 6 bases; unmatched junction nucleotides: 9.